One sample yielded the 11 T cell receptor beta chains listed below, sequenced in a study of blood T cell repertoires in COVID-19. Repertoires were generated with immunoSEQ multiplex PCR, while TCRdb's copy carries only in-frame clones and drops some. This sample has about 190,000 clones, with 65% to 85% found just once. The sample comprised PBMCs or T cells enriched from blood (not recorded which). Receptor source: a woman in her 30s who had recovered from COVID-19.

This clone was recorded once. This chain links TRBV4-1 with TRBJ2-1; 10 bases line up with TRBD2. The germline V gene encodes CDR1 MGHRA and CDR2 YSYEKL. J lost 8 bases, V lost 1 base, and 14 bases had no gene match. CDR3 length: 18 residues. As DNA, the CDR3 is TGCGCCAGCAGCCAAGCCCGTAGTAGCGGGGGGCCGGGGGATGAGCAGTTCTTC. Translated: CASSQARSSGGPGDEQFF.

The J gene is TRBJ2-1, the V gene TRBV5-1; 13 nucleotides match TRBD2. V was pared by 4 bases and J by 8 bases, with 9 bases of the junction left unmatched. Per germline, CDR1 SGHRS and CDR2 YFSETQ. CDR3 size: 16 residues. This chain's CDR3 is CASSRTSGGALDEQFF. DNA of the CDR3: TGCGCCAGCAGCAGAACTAGCGGGGGGGCCTTGGATGAGCAGTTCTTC.

The CDR3: CASFAGGPHNEQFF. CDR3 nucleotide sequence: TGTGCCAGCTTCGCGGGGGGTCCGCACAATGAGCAGTTCTTC. The chain employs TRBV28 and TRBJ2-1; 8 bases are shared with TRBD2. From germline, CDR1 is MDHEN and CDR2 SYDVKM. The CDR3 extends over 14 amino acids. Germline trimming cut 8 bases from V and 5 bases from J; bases unmatched to any gene: 8.

The chain joins TRBV3-1 (or the pseudogene TRBV3-2) to TRBJ1-1; D is ambiguous. The germline V gene has CDR1 LGHDT and CDR2 YNNKEL (reference sequence). This CDR3 is 12 amino acids long. Trimming removed 3 bases at V and 8 bases at J, with 10 bases between. Written as DNA, the CDR3 is TGTGCCAGCAGCCATGGCGAGCGGGAAGCTTTCTTT. Translating it yields CASSHGEREAFF.

The chain is built from TRBV14 and TRBJ2-3, with a weak D call TRBD1 (7 bases). CDR3 length: 16 residues. Germline V gives CDR1 SGHDN, CDR2 FVKESK. V was clipped by 4 bases and J by 5 bases, with 19 bases between them. CDR3 in amino acids: CASSRRGTAEGDTQYF. The CDR3 DNA is TGTGCCAGCAGCCGTCGGGGGACAGCCGAGGGAGATACGCAGTATTTT.

Only one count was recorded for this clone. The genes are TRBV24-1 and TRBJ2-3, with 8 nucleotides matching TRBD1. The germline CDR1 and CDR2 sequences are KGHDR and SFDVKD. The CDR3 is 17 residues long. J was trimmed by 3 bases and V by 4 bases; bases with no gene match: 11. CDR3 sequence (DNA): TGTGCCACCAGTGACCCAGACAGGGGAGTTGGAACAGATACGCAGTATTTT. Protein: CATSDPDRGVGTDTQYF.

This clone was recorded once. CDR3 DNA: TGTGCCAGCAGCTTAGAGGCGGGGGGAAATAATGAGCAGTTCTTC. Residues: CASSLEAGGNNEQFF. This chain uses TRBV11-2 with TRBJ2-1; TRBD2 matches at 8 bases. This CDR3 has 15 amino acids. With V trimmed by 0 bases and J by 7 bases, 5 bases remained unmatched. CDR1 is SGHAT, CDR2 FQNNGV, per germline. The whole variable domain, remainder taken from reference TRBV11-2 and TRBJ2-1, is EAGVAQSPRYKIIEKRQSVAFWCNPISGHATLYWYQQILGQGPKLLIQFQNNGVVDDSQLPKDRFSAERLKGVDSTLKIQPAKLEDSAVYLCASSLEAGGNNEQFFGPGTRLTVL.

The sample holds one count of this clone. The rearrangement links TRBV7-8 to TRBJ2-2, with 8 bases identical to TRBD2. The CDR3 is made up of 16 amino acids. Germline V lookup: CDR1 SGHVS, CDR2 FQNEAQ. Trimming cost V 2 bases and J 0 bases; bases outside gene matches: 2. This chain's CDR3 is CASSLREGSNTGELFF. In nucleotides, the CDR3 is TGTGCCAGCAGCTTACGGGAGGGTTCGAACACCGGGGAGCTGTTTTTT.

The chain carries TRBV11-2 and TRBJ1-2, with a weak D call TRBD1 (5 bases). The germline gives CDR1 SGHAT, CDR2 FQNNGV. The CDR3 totals 12 residues. Trimming shortened V by 3 bases and J by 6 bases, and 8 bases separated the two germline ends. In DNA form, the CDR3 reads TGTGCCAGCAGCTTTGGAGGGGATGGCTACACCTTC. Protein product: CASSFGGDGYTF.

This chain links TRBV9 with TRBJ1-3; possibly TRBD1 for D (6 bases). CDR1 and CDR2 from the germline V gene are SGDLS and YYNGEE. CDR3 length: 15 amino acids. Between the trimmed V and J ends, which lost 5 bases and 4 bases, there was a span of 16 bases. The CDR3: CASSMAQGNGNTIYF. The CDR3 coding sequence is TGTGCCAGCAGTATGGCCCAGGGGAACGGAAACACCATATATTTT. Full variable domain (missing parts from reference TRBV9 and TRBJ1-3): DSGVTQTPKHLITATGQRVTLRCSPRSGDLSVYWYQQSLDQGLQFLIQYYNGEERAKGNILERFSAQQFPDLHSELNLSSLELGDSALYFCASSMAQGNGNTIYFGEGSWLTVV.

The J gene is TRBJ1-6, the V gene TRBV30; maybe TRBD1 (5 bases). From germline, CDR1 is GTSNPN and CDR2 SVGIG (reference sequence). Trimming removed 0 bases at V and 10 bases at J, with 10 bases between. The CDR3 totals 13 residues. CDR3 amino acids: CAWSVGEGSPLHF. The CDR3 coding sequence is TGTGCCTGGAGTGTAGGGGAAGGGTCACCCCTCCACTTT.